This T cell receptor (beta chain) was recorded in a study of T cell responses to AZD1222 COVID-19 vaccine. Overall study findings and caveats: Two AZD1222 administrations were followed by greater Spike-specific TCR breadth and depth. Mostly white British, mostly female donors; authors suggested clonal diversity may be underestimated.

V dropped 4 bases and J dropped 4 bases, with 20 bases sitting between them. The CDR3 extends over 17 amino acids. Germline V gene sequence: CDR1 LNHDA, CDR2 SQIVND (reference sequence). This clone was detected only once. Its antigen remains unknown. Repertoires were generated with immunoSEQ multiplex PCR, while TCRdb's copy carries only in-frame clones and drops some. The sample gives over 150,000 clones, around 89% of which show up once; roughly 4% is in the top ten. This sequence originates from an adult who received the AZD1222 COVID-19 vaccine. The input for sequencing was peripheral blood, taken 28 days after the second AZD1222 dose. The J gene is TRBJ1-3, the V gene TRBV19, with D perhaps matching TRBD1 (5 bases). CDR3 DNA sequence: TGTGCCAGTAGTACCCGATATCGGGACCGAGGGGGAAACACCATATATTTT. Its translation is CASSTRYRDRGGNTIYF.